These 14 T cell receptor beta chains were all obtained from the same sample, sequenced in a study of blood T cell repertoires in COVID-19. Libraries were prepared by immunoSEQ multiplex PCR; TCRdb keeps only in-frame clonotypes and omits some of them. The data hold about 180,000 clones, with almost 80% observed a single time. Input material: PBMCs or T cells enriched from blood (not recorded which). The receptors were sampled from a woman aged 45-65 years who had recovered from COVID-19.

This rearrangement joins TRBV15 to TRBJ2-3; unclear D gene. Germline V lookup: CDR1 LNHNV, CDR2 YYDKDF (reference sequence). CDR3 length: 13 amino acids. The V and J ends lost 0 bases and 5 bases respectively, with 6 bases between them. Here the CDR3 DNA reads TGTGCCACCAGCAGAGATCGCGGAGATACGCAGTATTTT. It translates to CATSRDRGDTQYF.

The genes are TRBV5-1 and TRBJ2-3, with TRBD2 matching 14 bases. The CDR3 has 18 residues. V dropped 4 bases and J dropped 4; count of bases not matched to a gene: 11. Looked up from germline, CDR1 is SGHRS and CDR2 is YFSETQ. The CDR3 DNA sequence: TGCGCCAGCAGCCCCGGGACTAGCGGGAGTCGGTTATCAGATACGCAGTATTTT. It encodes CASSPGTSGSRLSDTQYF. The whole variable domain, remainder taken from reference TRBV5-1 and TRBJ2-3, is KAGVTQTPRYLIKTRGQQVTLSCSPISGHRSVSWYQQTPGQGLQFLFEYFSETQRNKGNFPGRFSGRQFSNSRSEMNVSTLELGDSALYLCASSPGTSGSRLSDTQYFGPGTRLTVL.

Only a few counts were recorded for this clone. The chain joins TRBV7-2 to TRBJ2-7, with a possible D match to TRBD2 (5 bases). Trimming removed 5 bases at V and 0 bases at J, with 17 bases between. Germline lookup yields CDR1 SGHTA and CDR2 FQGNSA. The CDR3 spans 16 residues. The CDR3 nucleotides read TGTGCCAGCAGCCGGAGGAGTTGGGCAAGCTCCTACGAGCAGTACTTC. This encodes CASSRRSWASSYEQYF.

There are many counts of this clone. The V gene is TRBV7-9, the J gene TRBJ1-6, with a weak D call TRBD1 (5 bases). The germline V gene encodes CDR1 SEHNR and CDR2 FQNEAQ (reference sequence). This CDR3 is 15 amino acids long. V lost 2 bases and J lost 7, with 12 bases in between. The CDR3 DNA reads TGTGCCAGCAGCTTAAGTCAGGGTGTGAATTCACCCCTCCACTTT. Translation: CASSLSQGVNSPLHF.

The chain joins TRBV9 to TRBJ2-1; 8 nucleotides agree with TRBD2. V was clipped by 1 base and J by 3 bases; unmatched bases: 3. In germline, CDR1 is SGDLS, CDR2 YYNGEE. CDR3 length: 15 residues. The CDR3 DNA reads TGTGCCAGCAGCGTAACTAGCGGTTTCTACAATGAGCAGTTCTTC. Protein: CASSVTSGFYNEQFF.

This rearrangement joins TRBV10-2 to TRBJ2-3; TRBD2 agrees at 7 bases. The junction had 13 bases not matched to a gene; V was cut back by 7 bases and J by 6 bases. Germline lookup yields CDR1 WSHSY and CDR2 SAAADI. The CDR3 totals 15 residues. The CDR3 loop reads CASIEGRGTDDTQYF. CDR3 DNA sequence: TGCGCCAGCATAGAGGGGCGGGGGACGGATGATACGCAGTATTTT.

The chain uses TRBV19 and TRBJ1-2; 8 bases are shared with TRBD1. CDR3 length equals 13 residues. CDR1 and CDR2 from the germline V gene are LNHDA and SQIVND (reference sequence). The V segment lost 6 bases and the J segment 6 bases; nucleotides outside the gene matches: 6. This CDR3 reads CASSPQGGNGYTF. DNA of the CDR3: TGTGCCAGTAGCCCACAGGGGGGCAATGGCTACACCTTC. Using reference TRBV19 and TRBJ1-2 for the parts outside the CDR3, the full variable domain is DGGITQSPKYLFRKEGQNVTLSCEQNLNHDAMYWYRQDPGQGLRLIYYSQIVNDFQKGDIAEGYSVSREKKESFPLTVTSAQKNPTAFYLCASSPQGGNGYTFGSGTRLTVV.

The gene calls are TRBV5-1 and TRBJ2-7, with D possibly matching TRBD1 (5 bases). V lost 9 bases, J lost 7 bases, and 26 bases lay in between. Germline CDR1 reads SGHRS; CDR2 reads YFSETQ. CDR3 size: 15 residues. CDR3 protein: CAMRRPVGAQGEQYF. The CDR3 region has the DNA TGCGCCATGAGACGGCCGGTAGGGGCACAAGGAGAGCAGTACTTC.

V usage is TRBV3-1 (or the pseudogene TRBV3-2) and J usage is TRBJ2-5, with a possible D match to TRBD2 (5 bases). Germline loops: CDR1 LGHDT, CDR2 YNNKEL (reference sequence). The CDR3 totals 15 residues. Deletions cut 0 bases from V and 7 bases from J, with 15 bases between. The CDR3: CASSQDLLAFSTQYF. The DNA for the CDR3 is TGTGCCAGCAGCCAAGATCTGCTAGCCTTTTCGACCCAGTACTTC.

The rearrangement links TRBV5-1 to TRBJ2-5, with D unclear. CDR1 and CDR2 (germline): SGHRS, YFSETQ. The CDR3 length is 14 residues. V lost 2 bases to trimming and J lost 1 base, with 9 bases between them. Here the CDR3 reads CASSFGSGQETQYF. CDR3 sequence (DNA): TGCGCCAGCAGCTTTGGGTCAGGCCAAGAGACCCAGTACTTC.

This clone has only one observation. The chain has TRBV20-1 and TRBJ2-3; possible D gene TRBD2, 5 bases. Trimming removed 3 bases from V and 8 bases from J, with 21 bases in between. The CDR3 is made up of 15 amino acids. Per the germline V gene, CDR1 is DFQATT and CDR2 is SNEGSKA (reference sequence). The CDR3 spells CSASDLGARIGTQYF. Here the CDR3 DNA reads TGCAGTGCTAGTGATCTGGGAGCCCGCATTGGTACGCAGTATTTT.

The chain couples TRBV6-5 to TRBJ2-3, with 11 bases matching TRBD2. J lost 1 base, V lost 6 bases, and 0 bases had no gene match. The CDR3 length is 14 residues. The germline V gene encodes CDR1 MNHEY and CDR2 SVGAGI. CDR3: CASRLAGGTDTQYF. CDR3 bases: TGTGCCAGCAGACTAGCGGGAGGCACAGATACGCAGTATTTT.

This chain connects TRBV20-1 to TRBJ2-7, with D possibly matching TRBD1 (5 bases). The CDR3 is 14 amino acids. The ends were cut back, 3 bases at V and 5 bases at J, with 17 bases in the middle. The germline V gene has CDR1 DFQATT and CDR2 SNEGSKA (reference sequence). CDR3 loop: CSASRGHSSHEQYF. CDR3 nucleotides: TGCAGTGCTAGTCGAGGACACTCAAGCCACGAGCAGTACTTC.

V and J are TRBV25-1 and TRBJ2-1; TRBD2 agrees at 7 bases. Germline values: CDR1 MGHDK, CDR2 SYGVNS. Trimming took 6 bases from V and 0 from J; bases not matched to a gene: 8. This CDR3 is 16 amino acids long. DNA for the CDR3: TGTGCCAGCAGGGTAGCGGGCCCGAGCTCCTACAATGAGCAGTTCTTC. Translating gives CASRVAGPSSYNEQFF.